This T cell receptor beta chain is drawn from a study of T-cell memory formation after mild COVID-19. Study-level points and caveats: Researchers could not confirm that second-wave clones peaking on day 37 targeted SARS-CoV-2.

The CDR3 has 11 residues. Libraries for TCRalpha and TCRbeta carried sample barcodes and unique molecular identifiers via 5'RACE. TCRdb processed the 5' RACE reads anew with MiXCR; each CDR3 protein has one entry. In the table there are about 340,000 distinct CDR3 sequences, roughly 13% of which are singletons. Concerning this clonotype itself: The target antigen is unknown.

The chain links TRBV12-1 to TRBJ2-7; TRBD1, the table's D call, was not compared with the DNA. TRBV12-1 corresponds to a pseudogene. This TCR was sampled from a man between 18 and 29 years old who had mild COVID-19 (a few samples of this study predate the infection). Cell type and time point are not known. The sequencing input was PBMCs or a T cell subset sorted from them (not recorded which). DNA for the CDR3: TGTGCCAGCAGCTATTCGGGGGTTCAGTACGTC. Translating gives CASSYSGVQYV.